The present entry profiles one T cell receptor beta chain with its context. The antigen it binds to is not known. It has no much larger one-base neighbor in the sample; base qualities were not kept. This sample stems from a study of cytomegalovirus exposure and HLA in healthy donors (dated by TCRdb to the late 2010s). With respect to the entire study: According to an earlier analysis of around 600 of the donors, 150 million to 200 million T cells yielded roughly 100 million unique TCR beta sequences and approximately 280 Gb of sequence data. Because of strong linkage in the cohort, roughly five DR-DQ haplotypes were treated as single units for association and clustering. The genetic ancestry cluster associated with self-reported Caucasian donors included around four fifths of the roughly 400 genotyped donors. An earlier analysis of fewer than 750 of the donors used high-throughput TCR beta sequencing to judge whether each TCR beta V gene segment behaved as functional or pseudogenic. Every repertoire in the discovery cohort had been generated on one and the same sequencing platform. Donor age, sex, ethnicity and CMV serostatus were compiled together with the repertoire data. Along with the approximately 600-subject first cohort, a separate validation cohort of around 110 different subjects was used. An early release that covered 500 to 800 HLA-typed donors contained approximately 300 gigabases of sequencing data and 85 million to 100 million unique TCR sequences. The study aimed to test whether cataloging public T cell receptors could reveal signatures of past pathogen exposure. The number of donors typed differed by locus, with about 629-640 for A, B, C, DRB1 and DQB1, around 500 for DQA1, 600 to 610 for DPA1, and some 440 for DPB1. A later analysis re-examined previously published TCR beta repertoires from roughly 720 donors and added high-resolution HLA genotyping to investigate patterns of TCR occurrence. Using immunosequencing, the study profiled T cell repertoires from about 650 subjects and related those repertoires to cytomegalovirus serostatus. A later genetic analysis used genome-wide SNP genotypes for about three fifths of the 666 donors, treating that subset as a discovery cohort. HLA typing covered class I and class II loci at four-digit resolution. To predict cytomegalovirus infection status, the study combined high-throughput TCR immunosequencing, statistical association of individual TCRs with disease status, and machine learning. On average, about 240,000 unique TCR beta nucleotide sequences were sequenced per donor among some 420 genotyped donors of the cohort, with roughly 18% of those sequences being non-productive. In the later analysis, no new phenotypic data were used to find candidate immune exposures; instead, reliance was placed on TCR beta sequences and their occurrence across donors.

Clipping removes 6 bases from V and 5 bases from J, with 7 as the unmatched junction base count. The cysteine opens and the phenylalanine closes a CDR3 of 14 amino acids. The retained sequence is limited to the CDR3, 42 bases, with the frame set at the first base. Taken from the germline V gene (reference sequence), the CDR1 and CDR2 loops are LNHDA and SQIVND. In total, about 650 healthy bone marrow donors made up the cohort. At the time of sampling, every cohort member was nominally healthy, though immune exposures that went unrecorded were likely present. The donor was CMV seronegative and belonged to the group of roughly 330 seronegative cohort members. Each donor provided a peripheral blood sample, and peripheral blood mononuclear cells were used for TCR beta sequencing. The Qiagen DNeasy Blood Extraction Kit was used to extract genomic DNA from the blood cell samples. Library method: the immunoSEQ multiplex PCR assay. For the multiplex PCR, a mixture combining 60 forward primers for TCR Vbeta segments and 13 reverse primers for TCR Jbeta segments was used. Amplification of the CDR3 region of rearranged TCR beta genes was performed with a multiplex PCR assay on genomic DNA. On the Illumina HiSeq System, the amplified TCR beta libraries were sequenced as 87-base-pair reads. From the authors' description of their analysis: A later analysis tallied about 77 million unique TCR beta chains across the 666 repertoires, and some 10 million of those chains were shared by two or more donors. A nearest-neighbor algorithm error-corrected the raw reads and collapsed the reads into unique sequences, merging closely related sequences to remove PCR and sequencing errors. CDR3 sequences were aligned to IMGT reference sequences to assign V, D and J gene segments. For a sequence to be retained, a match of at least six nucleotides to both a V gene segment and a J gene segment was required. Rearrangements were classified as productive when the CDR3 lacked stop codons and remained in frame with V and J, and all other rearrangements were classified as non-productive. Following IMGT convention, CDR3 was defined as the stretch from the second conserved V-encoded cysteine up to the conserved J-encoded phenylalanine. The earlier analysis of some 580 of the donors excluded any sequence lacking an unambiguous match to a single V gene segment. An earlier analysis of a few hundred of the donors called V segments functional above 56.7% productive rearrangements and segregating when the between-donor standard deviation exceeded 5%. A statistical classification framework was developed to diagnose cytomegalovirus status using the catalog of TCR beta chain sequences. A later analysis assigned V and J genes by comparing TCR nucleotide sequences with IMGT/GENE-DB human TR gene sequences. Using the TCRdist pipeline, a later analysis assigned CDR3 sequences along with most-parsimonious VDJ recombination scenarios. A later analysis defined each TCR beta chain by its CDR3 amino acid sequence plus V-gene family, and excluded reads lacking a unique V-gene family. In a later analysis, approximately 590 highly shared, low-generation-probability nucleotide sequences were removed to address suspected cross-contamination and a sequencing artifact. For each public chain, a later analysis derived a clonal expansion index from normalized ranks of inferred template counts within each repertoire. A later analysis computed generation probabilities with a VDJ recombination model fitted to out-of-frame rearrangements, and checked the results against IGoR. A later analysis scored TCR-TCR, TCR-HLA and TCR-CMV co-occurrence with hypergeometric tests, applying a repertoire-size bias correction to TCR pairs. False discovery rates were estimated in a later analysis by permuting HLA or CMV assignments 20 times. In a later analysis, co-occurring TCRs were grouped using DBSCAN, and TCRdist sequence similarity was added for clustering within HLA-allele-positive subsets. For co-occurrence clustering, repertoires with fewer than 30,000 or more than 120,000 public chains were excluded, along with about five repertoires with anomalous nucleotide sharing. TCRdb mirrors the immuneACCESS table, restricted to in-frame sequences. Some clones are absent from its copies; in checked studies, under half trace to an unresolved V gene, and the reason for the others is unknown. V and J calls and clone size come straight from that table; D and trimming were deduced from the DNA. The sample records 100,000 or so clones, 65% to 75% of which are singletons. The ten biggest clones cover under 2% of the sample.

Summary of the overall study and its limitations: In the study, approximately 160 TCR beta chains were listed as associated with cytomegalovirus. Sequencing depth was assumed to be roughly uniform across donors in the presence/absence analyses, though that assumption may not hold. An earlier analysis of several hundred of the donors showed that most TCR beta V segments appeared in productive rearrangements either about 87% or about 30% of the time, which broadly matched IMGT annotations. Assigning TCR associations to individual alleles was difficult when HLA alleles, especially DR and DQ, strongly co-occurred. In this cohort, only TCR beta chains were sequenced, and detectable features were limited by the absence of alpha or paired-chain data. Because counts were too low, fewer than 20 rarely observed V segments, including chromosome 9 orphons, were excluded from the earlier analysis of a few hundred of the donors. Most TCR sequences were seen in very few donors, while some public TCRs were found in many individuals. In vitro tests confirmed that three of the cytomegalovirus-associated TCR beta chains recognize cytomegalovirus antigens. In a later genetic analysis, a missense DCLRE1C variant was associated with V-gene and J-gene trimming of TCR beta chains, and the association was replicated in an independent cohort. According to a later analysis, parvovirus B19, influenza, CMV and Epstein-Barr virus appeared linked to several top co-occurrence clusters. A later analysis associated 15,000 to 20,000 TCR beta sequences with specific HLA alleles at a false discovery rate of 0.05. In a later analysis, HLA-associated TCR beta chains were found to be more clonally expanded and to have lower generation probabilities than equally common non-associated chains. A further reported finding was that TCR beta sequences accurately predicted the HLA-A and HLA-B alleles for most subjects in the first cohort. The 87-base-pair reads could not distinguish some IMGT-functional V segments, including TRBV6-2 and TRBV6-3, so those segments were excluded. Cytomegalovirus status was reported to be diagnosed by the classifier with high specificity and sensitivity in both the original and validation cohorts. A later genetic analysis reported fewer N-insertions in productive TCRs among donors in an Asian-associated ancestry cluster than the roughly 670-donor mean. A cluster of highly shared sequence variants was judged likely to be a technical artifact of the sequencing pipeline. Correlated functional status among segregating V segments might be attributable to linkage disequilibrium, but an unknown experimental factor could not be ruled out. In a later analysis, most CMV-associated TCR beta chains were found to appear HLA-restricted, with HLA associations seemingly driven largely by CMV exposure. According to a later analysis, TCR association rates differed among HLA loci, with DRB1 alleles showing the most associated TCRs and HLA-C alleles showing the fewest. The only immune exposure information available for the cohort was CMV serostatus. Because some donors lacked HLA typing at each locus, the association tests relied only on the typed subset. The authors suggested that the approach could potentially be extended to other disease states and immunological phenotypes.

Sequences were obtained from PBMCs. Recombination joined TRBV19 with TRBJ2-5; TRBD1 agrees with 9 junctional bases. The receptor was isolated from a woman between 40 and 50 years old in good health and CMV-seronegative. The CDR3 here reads CASRRTGAWETQYF. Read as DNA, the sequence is TGTGCCAGTAGAAGGACAGGGGCGTGGGAGACCCAGTACTTC.